One sample yielded the 18 T cell receptor beta chains listed below, sequenced in a study of T cell responses to AZD1222 COVID-19 vaccine. Some clones are missing from TCRdb's copy, which holds only in-frame ones; the method was immunoSEQ multiplex PCR. The sample holds under 200,000 clones, around 85% seen once. The source material was peripheral blood, sampled 28 days after the second AZD1222 dose. These receptors all stem from an adult who received the AZD1222 COVID-19 vaccine.

This clone was detected once. V usage is TRBV9 and J usage is TRBJ2-1; D is perhaps TRBD2 (7 bases). Trimming left V 0 bases short and J 4 bases short, with 17 bases between. This CDR3 has 17 residues. Germline values: CDR1 SGDLS, CDR2 YYNGEE. The CDR3 loop is CASSVVPLGGLYNEQFF. CDR3 nucleotides: TGTGCCAGCAGCGTAGTTCCGCTCGGGGGGCTTTACAATGAGCAGTTCTTC.

The V and J genes are TRBV18 and TRBJ2-7; D gene uncertain. The CDR3 contains 14 residues. Germline CDR1 KGHSH, CDR2 LQKENI. V was clipped by 4 bases and J by 2 bases, with 12 bases between them. The CDR3 reads CASSQQLETYEQYF. Here the CDR3 DNA reads TGTGCCAGCTCACAACAATTGGAGACCTACGAGCAGTACTTC.

The chain combines TRBV3-1 (or the pseudogene TRBV3-2) with TRBJ1-1; D unresolved. Germline loops: CDR1 LGHDT, CDR2 YNNKEL (reference sequence). The CDR3 spans 11 residues. Trimming took off 2 bases at V and 8 bases at J, with 6 bases between the two ends. This CDR3 reads CASSQPPEAFF. CDR3 coding DNA: TGTGCCAGCAGCCAACCGCCCGAAGCTTTCTTT.

The chain couples TRBV5-1 to TRBJ2-5, with 8 nucleotides matching TRBD2. The CDR3 runs to 15 residues. CDR1 and CDR2 (germline): SGHRS, YFSETQ. V lost 4 bases and J lost 2; bases outside the gene matches: 7. CDR3 bases: TGCGCCAGCAGCATTAACACGGGGGGGCAAGAGACCCAGTACTTC. This sequence encodes CASSINTGGQETQYF.

The chain is built from TRBV10-3 and TRBJ2-1; a possible D gene is TRBD2 (7 bases). The CDR3 has 16 residues. The germline gives CDR1 ENHRY, CDR2 SYGVKD. V was trimmed by 7 bases and J by 5 bases, leaving 21 bases between them. CDR3 region: CAITEASGGANNEQFF. CDR3 in DNA: TGTGCCATCACTGAAGCCTCGGGGGGCGCAAACAATGAGCAGTTCTTC.

This chain joins TRBV7-8 and TRBJ1-5, with TRBD1 matching 8 bases. Germline V CDR1 and CDR2: SGHVS, FQNEAQ. The CDR3 length is 15 residues. The V segment lost 5 bases and the J segment 0 bases; nucleotides outside the gene matches: 3. CDR3: CASSPDRVSNQPQHF. Written as DNA, the CDR3 is TGTGCCAGCAGCCCGGACAGGGTTAGCAATCAGCCCCAGCATTTT.

V gene TRBV11-2 combines with J gene TRBJ2-2; D remains ambiguous. This CDR3 region has 17 residues. V was pared by 2 bases and J by 2 bases, with 15 bases between. Germline-derived CDR1 and CDR2 are SGHAT and FQNNGV. This chain's CDR3 is CASSLFPITINTGELFF. The CDR3 DNA sequence: TGTGCCAGCAGCTTATTTCCCATAACGATTAACACCGGGGAGCTGTTTTTT. Drawing the rest from reference TRBV11-2 and TRBJ2-2, the complete variable domain is EAGVAQSPRYKIIEKRQSVAFWCNPISGHATLYWYQQILGQGPKLLIQFQNNGVVDDSQLPKDRFSAERLKGVDSTLKIQPAKLEDSAVYLCASSLFPITINTGELFFGEGSRLTVL.

This rearrangement joins TRBV9 to TRBJ2-2, with unresolved D. Trimming shortened V by 2 bases and J by 0 bases, and 11 bases separated the two germline ends. Germline CDR1 and CDR2: SGDLS and YYNGEE. This CDR3 is built from 16 residues. The CDR3 sequence is CASSVSAGANTGELFF. The DNA of the CDR3 is TGTGCCAGCAGCGTCTCGGCAGGAGCGAACACCGGGGAGCTGTTTTTT.

The chain joins TRBV7-8 to TRBJ1-1, with D possibly TRBD1 on 6 matching bases. This CDR3 spans 15 amino acids. The germline V gene has CDR1 SGHVS and CDR2 FQNEAQ. Trimming removed 2 bases at V and 1 base at J, with 11 bases between. The CDR3 nucleotides read TGTGCCAGCAGCTTATATCGGGGGGCGAACACTGAAGCTTTCTTT. This translates into CASSLYRGANTEAFF.

The chain is built from TRBV4-1 and TRBJ1-5; D remains unclear. V was pared by 0 bases and J by 2 bases, with 20 bases between. CDR1 is MGHRA and CDR2 is YSYEKL in the germline V gene. This CDR3 spans 19 amino acids. In DNA form, the CDR3 reads TGCGCCAGCAGCCAAGATATGGCTGCGCACGCCTCGCGCAATCAGCCCCAGCATTTT. Amino acids: CASSQDMAAHASRNQPQHF.

The chain carries TRBV12-3 or TRBV12-4 and TRBJ2-3; D is unresolved. V lost 3 bases to trimming and J lost 5 bases, with 9 bases between them. CDR3 length: 13 residues. The CDR3 loop is CASSFFPGDTQYF. The DNA for the CDR3 is TGTGCCAGCAGTTTTTTTCCCGGAGATACGCAGTATTTT.

This rearrangement joins TRBV3-1 (or the pseudogene TRBV3-2) to TRBJ2-1; 9 nucleotides align to TRBD2. Germline CDR1 is LGHDT and CDR2 is YNNKEL (reference sequence). The CDR3 totals 18 residues. J gave up 1 base and V 2 bases, and 9 bases lay outside the gene matches. The CDR3 DNA reads TGTGCCAGCAGCCAAAGAACCTGGCGGGGGGGGTCCTACAATGAGCAGTTCTTC. The encoded protein is CASSQRTWRGGSYNEQFF.

The chain combines TRBV11-2 with TRBJ2-3, with no clear D. The CDR3 has 13 residues. CDR1 and CDR2 from the germline V gene are SGHAT and FQNNGV. V lost 4 bases to trimming and J lost 7 bases, with 12 bases between them. The CDR3 DNA sequence: TGTGCCAGCAGCTCCTCAACGAGCAATACGCAGTATTTT. Translating gives CASSSSTSNTQYF.

This chain uses TRBV27 with TRBJ1-1, with D perhaps TRBD1 (6 bases). This CDR3 region has 14 residues. The germline V gene encodes CDR1 MNHEY and CDR2 SMNVEV (reference sequence). V dropped 3 bases and J dropped 4 bases, with 12 bases sitting between them. CDR3 nucleotides: TGTGCCAGCAGTTTGCGGGGGCTTGCCACTGAAGCTTTCTTT. Its protein is CASSLRGLATEAFF.

In its sample, this clone was seen once. This rearrangement joins TRBV29-1 to TRBJ1-2; D gene ambiguous. Germline V gene data show CDR1 as SQVTM and CDR2 as ANQGSEA. Trimming pared 4 bases from V and 1 base from J, leaving 13 bases between. The CDR3 is made up of 14 amino acids. The DNA of the CDR3 is TGCAGCGTTGCGCCATTGTGGAGTAACTATGGCTACACCTTC. Translated, it gives CSVAPLWSNYGYTF.

The V call is TRBV2, the J call TRBJ1-2, with D uncertain. This CDR3 is built from 16 residues. Trimming stripped 6 bases from V and 4 bases from J, with 21 bases between. CDR1 is SNHLY, CDR2 FYNNEI, per germline. The CDR3 DNA sequence: TGTGCCAGCAGCCCGATTGGACCTACTAGACTCTATGGCTACACCTTC. Translating gives CASSPIGPTRLYGYTF.

This sequence joins TRBV27 and TRBJ2-3; no definite D call. This CDR3 region has 13 residues. Trimming removed 6 bases at V and 3 bases at J, with 10 bases between. The germline V gene encodes CDR1 MNHEY and CDR2 SMNVEV (reference sequence). The CDR3 is CASSPARTDTQYF. CDR3 bases: TGTGCCAGCAGCCCCGCCCGGACAGATACGCAGTATTTT.

The V call is TRBV6-5, the J call TRBJ1-2; TRBD1 matches at 8 bases. V shed 4 bases, J shed 8 bases, and the junction held 9 bases outside the gene matches. Germline V gene data show CDR1 as MNHEY and CDR2 as SVGAGI. This CDR3 region has 14 residues. CDR3 nucleotide sequence: TGTGCCAGCAGTTCCCATGGGACAGGACAGGGCTACACCTTC. As protein: CASSSHGTGQGYTF.